The present T cell receptor beta chain was sequenced within a study of T cell repertoires in cytomegalovirus infection (dated by TCRdb to between 2018 and 2020). Turning to the overall study: The peptide stimulations were aimed at well-studied HLA-B-restricted epitopes as well as recently identified HLA-C-restricted CMV epitopes, whose presentation resists viral immunomodulation. Donor HLA type was relevant to the analysis, as public TCR beta signatures indicated carriage of CMV infection together with the matching HLA type. Overall results and qualifications from the work: In the ex vivo response, HLA-C-restricted CMV-specific TCR beta clonotypes were dominant, and in two of eight donors the single most frequent clonotype came from this HLA-C-restricted group. Cumulative frequency of public TCR beta family members discriminated carriers of CMV infection plus the relevant HLA type in this cohort and an independent roughly 340-donor cohort.

Sequencer: Illumina HiSeq 1500. The public reads were quality trimmed at Q25 with fastp and then assembled into clones with MiXCR by TCRdb, keeping productive beta chains. Rows matching on CDR3 protein sequence are summarized as one entry with the most common DNA and genes. The sample table holds some 130,000 distinct CDR3 sequences, of which 25% to 35% were seen once. Around half of the sample is taken by the ten largest. This clonotype was picked up many times. Its target antigen remains unknown. The record has no base qualities; no much larger clone is one base away. The treatment or condition label for this specimen denotes: in vitro stimulation with specific CMV peptide epitopes to enrich CMV-specific T cells. According to the germline V gene, CDR1 reads KGHDR and CDR2 reads SFDVKD. Trimming at the junction amounts to 4 bases on V and 4 bases on J, and the germline ends lie 13 bases apart. The cysteine opens and the phenylalanine closes a CDR3 of 15 amino acids. Only the CDR3 portion is preserved as DNA: 45 bases, with reading frame beginning at the first base.

The rearrangement combines TRBV24-1 with TRBJ2-1; tentative D gene TRBD2, with 6 bases matching. This clonotype was sampled from a human donor in good health (CMV status not recorded). Some clones in this sample may be carry-over from other donors' samples. Sequencing was performed on CD8+ T cells from cultured PBMCs, taken from culture after CMV antigen stimulation. This receptor carries the CDR3 CATSDGTLPYNEQFF. The DNA sequence follows: TGTGCCACCAGTGACGGGACTTTGCCTTACAATGAGCAGTTCTTC.